Given below is one T cell receptor beta chain in context. Its antigen is unidentified. The sample originates from a study of T cells after yellow fever vaccination. Study outcomes and limitations: The appearance of a small share of clonotypes in both CD4 and CD8 compartments was observed.

V gave up 5 bases and J gave up 5 bases, with 16 bases separating them. This CDR3 comprises 14 residues. Production of TCR cDNA was by 5'RACE template switching, which also added a universal primer site and UMIs. One entry per CDR3 protein, called by TCRdb with MiXCR from the 5' RACE reads. The sample records approximately 550,000 distinct CDR3 sequences, over 15% being singletons. This clonotype was sampled from a man aged 25 to 40 who received the YFV17D yellow fever vaccine. The gene calls are TRBV12-3 or TRBV12-4 and TRBJ2-7, with a tentative D call TRBD1 (6 bases). Sequenced here: PBMCs, sampled 15 days after the yellow fever booster vaccination. The CDR3 reads CASSRTQGFNEQYF. CDR3 coding DNA: TGTGCCAGCAGTAGAACACAGGGATTCAACGAGCAGTACTTC.